This T cell receptor beta chain was identified during a study of blood T cell repertoires in COVID-19. About the research overall: PBMCs, B-cell-depleted T cells, or T cells were the source of the cDNA or gDNA that made up the material.

It was within 2 weeks before study entry that exposed participants met a COVID-19 case. The method was immunoSEQ multiplex PCR; TCRdb's version includes in-frame clones alone and lacks a portion of them. The profile shows fewer than 150,000 clones, 84% of them singletons. V lost 6 bases and J 3 bases, leaving 11 bases between the germline ends. The CDR3 has 14 residues. Germline V gene data show CDR1 as LNHDA and CDR2 as SQIVND (reference sequence). This sequence originates from a woman aged 18-29 years who had been exposed to COVID-19. The V gene is TRBV19, the J gene TRBJ1-4; D perhaps matches TRBD1 (5 bases). The source material was PBMCs or T cells enriched from blood (not recorded which). This chain's CDR3 is CASSYTGANEKLFF. The CDR3 DNA reads TGTGCCAGTAGCTATACAGGAGCTAATGAAAAACTGTTTTTT.